This TCR beta chain was sequenced during a study of T cells in Graves' hyperthyroidism and ophthalmopathy. Study observations and caveats: Ophthalmopathy and stable hyperthyroidism were separated by a 13 V-J model. Most clonotypes expanded in the thyroid (above 0.001) were also present in blood.

Template material for amplifying TCR beta CDR3 regions consisted of RNA transcripts. Carried out on the TCR CDR3, a first-round RT-PCR used the HTBI primer set. MiXCR, run by TCRdb on the multiplex PCR reads, gives a single entry per CDR3 protein. This table has 500,000 to 600,000 distinct CDR3 sequences, roughly 50% appearing once. As concerns this clonotype: Its antigen is still unknown. A read error may produce the germline difference seen at one junction end.

The CDR3 has 15 residues. The germline gives CDR1 SEHNR, CDR2 FQNEAQ (reference sequence). Exclusion of a patient resulted from uncontrolled infection, other autoimmune disease, pregnancy or lactation. Diagnoses used clinical symptoms, serum thyroxine and TRAb, thyroid ultrasound and orbital computed tomography. The sequence was collected from a woman aged 18-29 years with Graves' hyperthyroidism. This chain connects TRBV7-9 to TRBJ2-7, with a possible D match to TRBD2 (5 bases). Sequencing was performed on peripheral blood or thyroid tissue (not recorded which). The CDR3 DNA is TGTGCCAGCAGCATGACGGGGAGTTACACCGGGGAGCTGTACTTC. Its translation: CASSMTGSYTGELYF. Combining the CDR3 with reference TRBV7-9 and TRBJ2-7 gives the whole variable domain DTGVSQNPRHKITKRGQNVTFRCDPISEHNRLYWYRQTLGQGPEFLTYFQNEAQLEKSRLLSDRFSAERPKGSFSTLEIQRTEQGDSAMYLCASSMTGSYTGELYFGPGTRLTVT.